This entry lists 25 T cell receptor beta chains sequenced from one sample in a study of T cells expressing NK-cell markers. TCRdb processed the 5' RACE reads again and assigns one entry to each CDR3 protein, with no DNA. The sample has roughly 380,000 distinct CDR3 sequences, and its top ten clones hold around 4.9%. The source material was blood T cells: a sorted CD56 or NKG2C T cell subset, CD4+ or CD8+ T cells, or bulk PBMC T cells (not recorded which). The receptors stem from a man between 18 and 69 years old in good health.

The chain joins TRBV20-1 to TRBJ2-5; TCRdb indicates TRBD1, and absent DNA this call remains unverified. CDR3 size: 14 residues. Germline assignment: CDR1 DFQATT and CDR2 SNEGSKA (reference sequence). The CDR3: CSAIPGTGTETQYF.

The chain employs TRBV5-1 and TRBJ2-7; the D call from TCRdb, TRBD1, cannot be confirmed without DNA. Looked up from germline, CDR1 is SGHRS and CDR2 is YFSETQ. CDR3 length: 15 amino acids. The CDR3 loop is CASSVGGTGKGEQYF.

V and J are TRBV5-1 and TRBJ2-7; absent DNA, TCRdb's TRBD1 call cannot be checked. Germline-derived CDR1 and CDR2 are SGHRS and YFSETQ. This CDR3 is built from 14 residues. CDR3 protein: CASSRDHRSYEQYF.

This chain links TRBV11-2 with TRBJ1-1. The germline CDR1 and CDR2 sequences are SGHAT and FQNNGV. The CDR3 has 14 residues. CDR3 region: CASSYQGTGTEAFF. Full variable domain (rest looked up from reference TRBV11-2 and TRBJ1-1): EAGVAQSPRYKIIEKRQSVAFWCNPISGHATLYWYQQILGQGPKLLIQFQNNGVVDDSQLPKDRFSAERLKGVDSTLKIQPAKLEDSAVYLCASSYQGTGTEAFFGQGTRLTVV.

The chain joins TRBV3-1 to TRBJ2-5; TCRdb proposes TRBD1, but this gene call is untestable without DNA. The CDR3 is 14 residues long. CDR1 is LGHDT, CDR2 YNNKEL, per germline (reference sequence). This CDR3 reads CASRPSGAVETQYF.

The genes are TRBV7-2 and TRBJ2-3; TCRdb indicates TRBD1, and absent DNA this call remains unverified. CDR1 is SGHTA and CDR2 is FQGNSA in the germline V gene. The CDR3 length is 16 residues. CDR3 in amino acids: CASSLAGTTSTDTQYF.

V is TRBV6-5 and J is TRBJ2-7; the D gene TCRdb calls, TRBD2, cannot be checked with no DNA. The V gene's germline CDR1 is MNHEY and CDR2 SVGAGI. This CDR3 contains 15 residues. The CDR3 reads CASSYSGYGTYEQYF.

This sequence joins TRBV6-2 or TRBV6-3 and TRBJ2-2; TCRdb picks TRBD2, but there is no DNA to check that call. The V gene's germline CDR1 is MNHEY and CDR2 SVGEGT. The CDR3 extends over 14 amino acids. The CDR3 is CAVHGTLNTGELFF.

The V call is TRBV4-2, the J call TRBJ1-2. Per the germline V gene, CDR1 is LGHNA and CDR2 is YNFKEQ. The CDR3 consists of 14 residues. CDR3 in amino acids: CASSQGRVESGYTF.

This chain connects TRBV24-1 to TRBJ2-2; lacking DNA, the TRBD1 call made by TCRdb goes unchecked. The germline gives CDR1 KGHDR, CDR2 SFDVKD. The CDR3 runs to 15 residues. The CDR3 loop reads CATSDPGGEPGSCFF.

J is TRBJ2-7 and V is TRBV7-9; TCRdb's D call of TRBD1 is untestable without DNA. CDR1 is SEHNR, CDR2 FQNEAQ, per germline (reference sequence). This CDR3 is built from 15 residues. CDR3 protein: CASSLDQTGRNEQYF.

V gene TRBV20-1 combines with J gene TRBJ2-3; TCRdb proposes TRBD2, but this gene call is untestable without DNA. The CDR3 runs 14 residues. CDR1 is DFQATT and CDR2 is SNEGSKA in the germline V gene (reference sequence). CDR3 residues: CSAREASGKDTQYF.

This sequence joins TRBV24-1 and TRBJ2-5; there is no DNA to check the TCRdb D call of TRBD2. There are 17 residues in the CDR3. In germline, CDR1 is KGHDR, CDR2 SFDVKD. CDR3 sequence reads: CATSDLPSSGGRETQYF.

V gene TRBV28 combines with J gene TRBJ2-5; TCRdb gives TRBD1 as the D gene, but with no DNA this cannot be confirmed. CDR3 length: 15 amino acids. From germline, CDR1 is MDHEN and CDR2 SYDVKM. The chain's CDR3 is CASSASEAGRETQYF.

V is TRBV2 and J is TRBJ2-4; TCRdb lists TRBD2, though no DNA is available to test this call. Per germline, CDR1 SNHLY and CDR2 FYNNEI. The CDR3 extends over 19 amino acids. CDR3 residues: CASSPSGSGVLGAKNIQYF.

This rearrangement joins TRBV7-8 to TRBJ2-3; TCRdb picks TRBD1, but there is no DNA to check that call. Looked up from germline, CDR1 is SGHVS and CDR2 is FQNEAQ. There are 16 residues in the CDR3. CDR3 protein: CASSPRPRASTDTQYF.

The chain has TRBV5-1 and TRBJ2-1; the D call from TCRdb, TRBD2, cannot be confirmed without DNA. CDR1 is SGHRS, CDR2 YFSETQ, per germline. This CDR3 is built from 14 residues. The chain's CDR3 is CASSWTSGYNEQFF. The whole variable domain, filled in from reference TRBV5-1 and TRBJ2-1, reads KAGVTQTPRYLIKTRGQQVTLSCSPISGHRSVSWYQQTPGQGLQFLFEYFSETQRNKGNFPGRFSGRQFSNSRSEMNVSTLELGDSALYLCASSWTSGYNEQFFGPGTRLTVL.

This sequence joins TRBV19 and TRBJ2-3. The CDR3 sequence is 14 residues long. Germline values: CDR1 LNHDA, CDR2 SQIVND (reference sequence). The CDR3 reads CASRLQGSPDTQYF.

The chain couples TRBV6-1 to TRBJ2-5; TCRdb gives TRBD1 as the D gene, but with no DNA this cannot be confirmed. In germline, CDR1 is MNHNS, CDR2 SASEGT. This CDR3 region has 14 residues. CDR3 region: CASRKTGLLETQYF.

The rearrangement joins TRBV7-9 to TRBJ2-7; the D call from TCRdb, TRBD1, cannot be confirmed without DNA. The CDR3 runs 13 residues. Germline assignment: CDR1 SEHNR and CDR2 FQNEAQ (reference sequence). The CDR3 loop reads CASSLETGWRLYF.

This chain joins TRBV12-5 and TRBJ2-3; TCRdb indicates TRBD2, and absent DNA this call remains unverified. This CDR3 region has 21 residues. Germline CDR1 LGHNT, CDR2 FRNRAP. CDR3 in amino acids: CASGWGGLPNPRGIRGNTQYF. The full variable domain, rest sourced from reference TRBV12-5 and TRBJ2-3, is DARVTQTPRHKVTEMGQEVTMRCQPILGHNTVFWYRQTMMQGLELLAYFRNRAPLDDSGMPKDRFSAEMPDATLATLKIQPSEPRDSAVYFCASGWGGLPNPRGIRGNTQYFGPGTRLTVL.

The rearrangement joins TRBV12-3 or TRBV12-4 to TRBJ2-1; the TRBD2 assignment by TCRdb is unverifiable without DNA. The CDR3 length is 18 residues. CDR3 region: CASSLGTLAGARYNEQFF.

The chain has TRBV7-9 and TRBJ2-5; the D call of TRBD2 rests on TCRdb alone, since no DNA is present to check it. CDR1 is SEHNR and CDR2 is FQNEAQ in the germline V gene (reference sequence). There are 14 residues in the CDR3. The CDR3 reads CASRASGYEETQYF.

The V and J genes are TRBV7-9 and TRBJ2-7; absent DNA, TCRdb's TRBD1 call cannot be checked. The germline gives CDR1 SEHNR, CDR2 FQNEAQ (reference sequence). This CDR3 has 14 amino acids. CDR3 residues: CASSPSGGREEQYF.

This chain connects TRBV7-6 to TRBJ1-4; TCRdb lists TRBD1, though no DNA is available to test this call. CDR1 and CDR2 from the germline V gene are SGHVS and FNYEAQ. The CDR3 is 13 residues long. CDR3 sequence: CASSNRGGEKLFF.